One sample yielded the 25 T cell receptor beta chains listed below, sequenced in a study of cytomegalovirus exposure and HLA in healthy donors. With 60 Vbeta and 13 Jbeta primers, the PCR was carried out. Sequenced by immunoSEQ multiplex PCR; TCRdb stores in-frame clones only, minus some. The sample has approximately 200,000 clones, approximately 78% seen once. The sequencing input was PBMCs. These receptor sequences come from a woman between 50 and 59 years old in good health and CMV-seropositive.

The table lists this clone with a count of one. The CDR3 sequence is CASSMRVPNEKLFF. The CDR3 DNA reads as TGTGCCAGCAGTATGCGGGTCCCTAATGAAAAACTGTTTTTT. V usage is TRBV28 and J usage is TRBJ1-4; D is uncertain. Germline loops: CDR1 MDHEN, CDR2 SYDVKM. The CDR3 consists of 14 residues. Trimming shortened V by 5 bases and J by 3 bases, and 10 bases separated the two germline ends.

The chain has TRBV19 and TRBJ2-1; tentative D call: TRBD1 (5 bases). Trimming removed 3 bases from V and 7 bases from J, with 10 bases in between. The CDR3 runs to 13 residues. CDR1 and CDR2 (germline): LNHDA, SQIVND (reference sequence). The DNA for the CDR3 is TGTGCCAGTAGTATTTACTCAGGGAATGAGCAGTTCTTC. Its translation: CASSIYSGNEQFF.

The V and J genes are TRBV7-9 and TRBJ2-1; the match to TRBD1 covers 8 bases. Germline loops: CDR1 SEHNR, CDR2 FQNEAQ (reference sequence). V dropped 4 bases and J dropped 0; count of bases not matched to a gene: 2. CDR3 size: 15 residues. The CDR3 coding sequence is TGTGCCAGCAGCTCCGGGACAGGCTCCTACAATGAGCAGTTCTTC. Translation: CASSSGTGSYNEQFF.

CDR3 sequence: CASSKDQGPYEQYF. CDR3 in DNA: TGTGCCAGCAGCAAAGATCAGGGGCCCTACGAGCAGTACTTC. The chain recombines TRBV2 with TRBJ2-7; tentatively, D is TRBD1 (6 bases). The CDR3 has 14 residues. Trimming took off 6 bases at V and 2 bases at J, with 14 bases between the two ends. Germline lookup yields CDR1 SNHLY and CDR2 FYNNEI.

The chain carries TRBV4-1 and TRBJ2-4, with TRBD1 matching 8 bases. Per germline, CDR1 MGHRA and CDR2 YSYEKL. The CDR3 length is 15 residues. The V gene end was trimmed by 6 bases and the J gene end by 5 bases; junction bases not matched to a gene: 9. CDR3 nucleotide sequence: TGCGCCAGCAGGGGGACAGGTCAGGGTCAAAACATTCAGTACTTC. Its translation: CASRGTGQGQNIQYF.

The chain uses TRBV5-6 and TRBJ2-3; 9 positions match TRBD2. V was pared by 7 bases and J by 0 bases, with 6 bases of the junction left unmatched. The length of the CDR3 is 15 residues. CDR1 is SGHDT and CDR2 is YYEEEE in the germline V gene. CDR3: CASAPLAGSTDTQYF. CDR3 DNA sequence: TGTGCCAGCGCTCCTCTAGCGGGGAGCACAGATACGCAGTATTTT.

The chain has TRBV6-7 and TRBJ2-1; D gene ambiguous. TRBV6-7 is an ORF, and what it does is uncertain. Trimming left V 2 bases short and J 0 bases short, with 11 bases between. This CDR3 is built from 16 residues. CDR3 sequence reads: CASSYGRFHSYNEQFF. CDR3 in DNA: TGTGCCAGCAGTTACGGGCGCTTCCACTCCTACAATGAGCAGTTCTTC.

The rearrangement uses TRBV2 and TRBJ2-7, with TRBD1 matching over 9 bases. V trimming: 6 bases; J trimming: 3 bases; junction bases outside the gene matches: 0. Germline assignment: CDR1 SNHLY and CDR2 FYNNEI. CDR3 length equals 12 residues. CDR3 bases: TGTGCCAGCAGGACAGGGGGCTACGAGCAGTACTTC. Residues: CASRTGGYEQYF.

V gene TRBV14 combines with J gene TRBJ2-7, with D tentatively TRBD2 (6 bases). The germline V gene has CDR1 SGHDN and CDR2 FVKESK. Trimming removed 1 base from V and 9 bases from J, with 19 bases in between. This CDR3 spans 15 amino acids. CDR3 amino acids: CASSQARGTLRVQYF. CDR3 DNA sequence: TGTGCCAGCAGCCAAGCCCGGGGGACCCTACGAGTGCAGTACTTC.

This rearrangement joins TRBV29-1 to TRBJ2-6; D perhaps matches TRBD2 (6 bases). The CDR3 consists of 15 residues. Trimming shortened V by 2 bases and J by 1 base, and 9 bases separated the two germline ends. Germline assignment: CDR1 SQVTM and CDR2 ANQGSEA. This CDR3 reads CSVEIRGSGANVLTF. CDR3 nucleotide sequence: TGCAGCGTTGAAATTCGGGGGTCTGGGGCCAACGTCCTGACTTTC.

This rearrangement joins TRBV28 to TRBJ2-7; 8 nucleotides align to TRBD2. The junction had 11 bases not matched to a gene; V was cut back by 7 bases and J by 3 bases. The germline V gene has CDR1 MDHEN and CDR2 SYDVKM. The CDR3 totals 15 residues. This CDR3 reads CASTTSGGGNYEQYF. CDR3 bases: TGTGCCAGCACCACTAGCGGAGGTGGGAACTACGAGCAGTACTTC.

The chain links TRBV30 to TRBJ2-3, with TRBD2 matching 10 bases. The germline V gene encodes CDR1 GTSNPN and CDR2 SVGIG (reference sequence). Trimming took 0 bases from V and 6 from J; bases not matched to a gene: 9. This CDR3 has 16 residues. CDR3 coding DNA: TGTGCCTGGAGTGTAAGGCCTAGCGGGAGTACTGATACGCAGTATTTT. This translates into CAWSVRPSGSTDTQYF.

The V and J genes are TRBV25-1 and TRBJ1-2; 8 nucleotides align to TRBD1. Trimming at V came to 6 bases and at J to 1 base, leaving 4 bases not matched to a gene. This CDR3 is built from 14 residues. Germline V gene lookup returns CDR1 MGHDK and CDR2 SYGVNS. The CDR3 here is CASSVRGLNYGYTF. The CDR3 DNA reads as TGTGCCAGCAGCGTCAGGGGGCTTAACTATGGCTACACCTTC.

The rearrangement uses TRBV27 and TRBJ2-5, with 12 bases identical to TRBD2. CDR1 MNHEY and CDR2 SMNVEV come from the germline V gene (reference sequence). The CDR3 extends over 17 amino acids. V trimming: 4 bases; J trimming: 7 bases; junction bases outside the gene matches: 13. The CDR3 reads CASSSSRLAGGPWTQYF. CDR3 DNA: TGTGCCAGCAGTTCCTCCCGGCTAGCGGGGGGGCCGTGGACCCAGTACTTC.

This rearrangement joins TRBV27 to TRBJ2-3, with 7 bases aligning to TRBD2. The trim removed 5 bases at V and 3 bases at J, leaving 11 bases unmatched. Germline loops: CDR1 MNHEY, CDR2 SMNVEV (reference sequence). This CDR3 comprises 16 residues. The CDR3 loop is CASSRAGGRSTDTQYF. The DNA of the CDR3 is TGTGCCAGCAGTAGAGCTGGCGGGAGAAGTACAGATACGCAGTATTTT.

This CDR3 reads CASSPSGQGIRDEQFF. The DNA of the CDR3 is TGTGCCAGCTCCCCCTCGGGACAGGGAATTCGGGATGAGCAGTTCTTC. This chain connects TRBV7-9 to TRBJ2-1; 9 nucleotides match TRBD1. Germline V lookup: CDR1 SEHNR, CDR2 FQNEAQ (reference sequence). The CDR3 loop spans 16 amino acids. The ends lost 8 bases at V and 8 bases at J; junction bases unmatched: 16.

A remark on this clone: Its ends do not fully match the called genes, so a read error is possible. The chain links TRBV7-9 to TRBJ2-6; TRBD1 matches 7 bases. The germline CDR1 and CDR2 sequences are SEHNR and FQNEAQ (reference sequence). The CDR3 is 19 residues long. CDR3: CASRRTGIISVSGANGLTF. The CDR3 DNA reads as TGTGCCAGCAGACGGACAGGCATCATCTCCGTCTCTGGGGCCAACGGCCTGACTTTC.

A single count supports this clone. V and J are TRBV10-3 and TRBJ2-7; 9 nucleotides match TRBD2. Germline values: CDR1 ENHRY, CDR2 SYGVKD. Germline trimming cut 6 bases from V and 1 base from J; bases unmatched to any gene: 4. The CDR3 spans 14 residues. The CDR3 DNA reads as TGTGCCATCAGCCACGGACTAGCGTCCTACGAGCAGTACTTC. Translation: CAISHGLASYEQYF.

The V and J genes are TRBV19 and TRBJ2-3; TRBD1 agrees at 9 bases. With 5 bases clipped from V and 0 bases from J, the junction kept 6 bases outside the gene matches. The CDR3 length is 16 residues. Germline V lookup: CDR1 LNHDA, CDR2 SQIVND (reference sequence). The CDR3 DNA reads as TGTGCCAGTAGTCCGTCAGGACAGGGGAGCACAGATACGCAGTATTTT. It specifies CASSPSGQGSTDTQYF. Complete variable domain (other parts from reference TRBV19 and TRBJ2-3): DGGITQSPKYLFRKEGQNVTLSCEQNLNHDAMYWYRQDPGQGLRLIYYSQIVNDFQKGDIAEGYSVSREKKESFPLTVTSAQKNPTAFYLCASSPSGQGSTDTQYFGPGTRLTVL.

The genes are TRBV7-2 and TRBJ2-3; TRBD2 agrees at 13 bases. The CDR3 covers 19 residues. Germline V gene sequence: CDR1 SGHTA, CDR2 FQGNSA. Trimming took 3 bases from V and 2 from J; bases not matched to a gene: 11. CDR3 DNA sequence: TGTGCCAGCAGCTTGATTAGACTAGCGGGGGGCCTACCCACAGATACGCAGTATTTT. This translates into CASSLIRLAGGLPTDTQYF.

This clone came up once. This CDR3 reads CASSLEPGSYNEQFF. The CDR3 bases are TGTGCCAGCAGCTTAGAGCCAGGCTCCTACAATGAGCAGTTCTTC. The gene calls are TRBV7-9 and TRBJ2-1; D unclear. V was pared by 1 base and J by 0 bases, with 7 bases between. Germline CDR1 and CDR2: SEHNR and FQNEAQ (reference sequence). CDR3 size: 15 residues.

The rearrangement links TRBV5-1 to TRBJ2-5; D might be TRBD1 (5 bases). The CDR3 is made up of 16 amino acids. The V gene lost 2 bases and the J gene lost 1 base, with 15 bases spanning the gap. CDR1 and CDR2 (germline): SGHRS, YFSETQ. In nucleotides, the CDR3 is TGCGCCAGCAGCTTCCTCGGACCAGGGCCCCAAGAGACCCAGTACTTC. It encodes CASSFLGPGPQETQYF.

V is TRBV28 and J is TRBJ1-2, with 9 nucleotides matching TRBD1. Germline V lookup: CDR1 MDHEN, CDR2 SYDVKM. The V segment lost 6 bases and the J segment 1 base; nucleotides outside the gene matches: 12. This CDR3 comprises 17 residues. CDR3 amino acids: CASSPPGTGRYNYGYTF. CDR3 nucleotides: TGTGCCAGCAGCCCTCCTGGGACAGGGAGGTATAACTATGGCTACACCTTC.

The gene calls are TRBV6-5 and TRBJ1-1; the match to TRBD1 covers 7 bases. This CDR3 has 15 residues. The germline V gene has CDR1 MNHEY and CDR2 SVGAGI. Trimming at V came to 5 bases and at J to 3 bases, leaving 9 bases not matched to a gene. The CDR3 loop reads CASSRQGQGYTEAFF. For the CDR3, the DNA is TGTGCCAGCAGTAGACAGGGCCAGGGGTACACTGAAGCTTTCTTT.

This sequence joins TRBV19 and TRBJ2-5, with a weak D call TRBD1 (5 bases). V was trimmed by 6 bases and J by 5 bases, leaving 13 bases between them. Germline V gene lookup returns CDR1 LNHDA and CDR2 SQIVND (reference sequence). This CDR3 region has 13 residues. The chain's CDR3 is CASRQTGDETQYF. The CDR3 coding sequence is TGTGCCAGTAGGCAAACAGGAGATGAGACCCAGTACTTC.